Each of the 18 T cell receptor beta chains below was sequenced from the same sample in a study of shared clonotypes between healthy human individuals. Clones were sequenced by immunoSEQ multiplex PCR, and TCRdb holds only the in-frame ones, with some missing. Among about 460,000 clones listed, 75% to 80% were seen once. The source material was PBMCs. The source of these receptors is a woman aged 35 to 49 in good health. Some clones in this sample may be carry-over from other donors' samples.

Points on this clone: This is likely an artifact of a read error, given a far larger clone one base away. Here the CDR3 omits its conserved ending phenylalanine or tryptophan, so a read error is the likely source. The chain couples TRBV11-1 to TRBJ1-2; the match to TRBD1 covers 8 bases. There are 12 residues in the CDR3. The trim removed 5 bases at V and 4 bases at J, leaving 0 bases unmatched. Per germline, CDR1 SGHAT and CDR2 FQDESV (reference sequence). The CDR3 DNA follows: TGTGCCAGCAGCCAGGGGGCCTATGGCTACACCTCC. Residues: CASSQGAYGYTS.

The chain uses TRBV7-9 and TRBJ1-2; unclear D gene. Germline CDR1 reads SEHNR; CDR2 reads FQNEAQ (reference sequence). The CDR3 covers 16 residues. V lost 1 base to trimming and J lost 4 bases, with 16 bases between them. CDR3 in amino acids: CASSLELAANSYGYTF. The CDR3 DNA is TGTGCCAGCAGCTTAGAGTTGGCAGCAAATTCCTATGGCTACACCTTC.

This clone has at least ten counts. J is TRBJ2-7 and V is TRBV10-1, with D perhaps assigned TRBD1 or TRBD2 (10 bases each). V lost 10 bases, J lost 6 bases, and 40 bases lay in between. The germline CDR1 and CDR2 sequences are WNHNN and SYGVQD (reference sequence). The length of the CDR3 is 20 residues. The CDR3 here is CATRRRTGGRLAGVIGEQYF. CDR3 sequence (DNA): TGCGCCACCCGACGAAGGACAGGGGGTAGGCTAGCGGGAGTGATTGGCGAGCAGTACTTC.

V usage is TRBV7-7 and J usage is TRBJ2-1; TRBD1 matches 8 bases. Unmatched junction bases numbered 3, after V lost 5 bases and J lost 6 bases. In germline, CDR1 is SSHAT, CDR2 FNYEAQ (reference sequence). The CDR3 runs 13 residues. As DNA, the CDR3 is TGTGCCAGCAGCACGGACAGGGTCAATGAGCAGTTCTTC. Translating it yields CASSTDRVNEQFF.

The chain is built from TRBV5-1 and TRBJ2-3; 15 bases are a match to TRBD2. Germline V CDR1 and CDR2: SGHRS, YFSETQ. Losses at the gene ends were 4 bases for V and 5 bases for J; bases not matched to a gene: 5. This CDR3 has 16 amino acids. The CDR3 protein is CASSPGLAGGVDTQYF. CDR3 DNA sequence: TGCGCCAGCAGCCCCGGACTAGCGGGAGGGGTAGATACGCAGTATTTT.

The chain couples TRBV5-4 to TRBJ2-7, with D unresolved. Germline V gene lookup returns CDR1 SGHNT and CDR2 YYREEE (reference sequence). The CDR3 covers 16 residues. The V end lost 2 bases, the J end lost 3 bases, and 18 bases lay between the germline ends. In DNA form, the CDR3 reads TGTGCCAGCAGCTTCCTCTCCGGCGGAATACACTACGAGCAGTACTTC. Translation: CASSFLSGGIHYEQYF.

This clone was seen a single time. This CDR3 reads CASKPGRQDRETQYF. CDR3 coding DNA: TGCGCCAGCAAACCAGGTAGACAGGATCGAGAGACCCAGTACTTC. The chain recombines TRBV23-1 with TRBJ2-5; weak D call: TRBD1 (6 bases). TRBV23-1 has ORF status, its function being uncertain. This CDR3 region has 15 residues. V shed 7 bases and J shed 4 bases, with 19 bases lying between them.

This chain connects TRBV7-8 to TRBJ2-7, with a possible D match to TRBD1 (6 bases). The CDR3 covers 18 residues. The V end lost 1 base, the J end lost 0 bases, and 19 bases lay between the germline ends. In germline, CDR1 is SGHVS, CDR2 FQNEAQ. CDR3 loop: CASSLGLEVRTVSYEQYF. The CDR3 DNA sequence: TGTGCCAGCAGCTTAGGTTTAGAGGTTCGGACAGTCTCCTACGAGCAGTACTTC.

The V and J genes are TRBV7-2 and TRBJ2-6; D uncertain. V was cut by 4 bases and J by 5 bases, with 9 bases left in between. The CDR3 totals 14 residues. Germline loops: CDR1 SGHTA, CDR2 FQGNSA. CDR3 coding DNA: TGTGCCAGCAGCTCCCGGAACTGGGCCAACGTCCTGACTTTC. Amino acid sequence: CASSSRNWANVLTF.

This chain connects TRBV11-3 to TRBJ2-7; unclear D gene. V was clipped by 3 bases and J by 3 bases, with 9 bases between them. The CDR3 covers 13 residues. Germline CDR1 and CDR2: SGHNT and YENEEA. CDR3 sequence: CASSFSDGYEQYF. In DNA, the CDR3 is TGTGCCAGCAGCTTCTCGGATGGCTACGAGCAGTACTTC.

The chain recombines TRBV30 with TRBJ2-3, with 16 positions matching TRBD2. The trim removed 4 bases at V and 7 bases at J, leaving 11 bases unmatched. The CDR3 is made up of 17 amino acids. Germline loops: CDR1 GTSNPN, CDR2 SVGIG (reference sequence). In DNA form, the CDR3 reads TGTGCCTGGATGGAGGGACTAGCGGGAGGGCCAGGAAATACGCAGTATTTT. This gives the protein CAWMEGLAGGPGNTQYF.

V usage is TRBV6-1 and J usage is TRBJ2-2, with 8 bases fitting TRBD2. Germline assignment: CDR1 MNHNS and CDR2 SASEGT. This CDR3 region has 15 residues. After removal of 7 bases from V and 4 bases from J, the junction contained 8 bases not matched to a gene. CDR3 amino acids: CASNEAGGSTGELFF. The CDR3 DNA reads TGTGCCAGCAATGAGGCGGGAGGTAGCACCGGGGAGCTGTTTTTT.

CDR3 sequence (DNA): TGTGCCAGCAGCGTAGTTACCGGGACACCTGAAGCTTTCTTT. Residues: CASSVVTGTPEAFF. V is TRBV9 and J is TRBJ1-1, with D perhaps TRBD1 (6 bases). V gave up 0 bases and J gave up 6 bases, with 12 bases separating them. CDR1 is SGDLS, CDR2 YYNGEE, per germline. The length of the CDR3 is 14 residues.

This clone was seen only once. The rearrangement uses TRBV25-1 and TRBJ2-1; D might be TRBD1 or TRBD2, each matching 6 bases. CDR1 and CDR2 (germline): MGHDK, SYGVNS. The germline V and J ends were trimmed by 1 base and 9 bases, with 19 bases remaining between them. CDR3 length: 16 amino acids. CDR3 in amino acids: CASSELGRGREGEQFF. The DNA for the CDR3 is TGTGCCAGCAGTGAATTGGGCCGGGGGCGAGAGGGTGAGCAGTTCTTC.

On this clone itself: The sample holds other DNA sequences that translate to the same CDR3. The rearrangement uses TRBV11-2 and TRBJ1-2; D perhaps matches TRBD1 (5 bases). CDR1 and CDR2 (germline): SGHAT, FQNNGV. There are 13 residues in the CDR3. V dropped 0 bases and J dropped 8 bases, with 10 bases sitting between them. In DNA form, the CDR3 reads TGTGCCAGCAGCTTAGAACGGGGACTAGGCTACACCTTC. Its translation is CASSLERGLGYTF.

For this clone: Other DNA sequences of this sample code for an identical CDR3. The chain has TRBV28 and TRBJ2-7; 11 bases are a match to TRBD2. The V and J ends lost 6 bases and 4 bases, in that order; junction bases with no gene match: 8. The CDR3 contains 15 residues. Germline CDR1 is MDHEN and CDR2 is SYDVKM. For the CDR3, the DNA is TGTGCCAGCAGCCGAGGGACTAGCGGAAGATACGAGCAGTACTTC. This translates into CASSRGTSGRYEQYF.

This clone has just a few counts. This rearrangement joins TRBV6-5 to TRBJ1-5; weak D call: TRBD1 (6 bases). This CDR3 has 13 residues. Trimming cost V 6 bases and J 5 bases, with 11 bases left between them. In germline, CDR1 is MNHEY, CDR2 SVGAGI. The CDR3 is CASRPPGDQPQHF. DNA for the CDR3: TGTGCCAGCAGGCCCCCAGGGGATCAGCCCCAGCATTTT.

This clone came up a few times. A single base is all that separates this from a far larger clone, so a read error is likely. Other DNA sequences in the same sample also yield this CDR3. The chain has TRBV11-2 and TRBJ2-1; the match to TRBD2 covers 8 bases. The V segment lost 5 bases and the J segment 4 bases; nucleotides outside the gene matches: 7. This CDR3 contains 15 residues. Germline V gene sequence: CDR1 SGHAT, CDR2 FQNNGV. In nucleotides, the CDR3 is TGTGCCAGCAGCGTGCAGGCGGGAGGATACAATGAGCAGTTCTTC. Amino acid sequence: CASSVQAGGYNEQFF. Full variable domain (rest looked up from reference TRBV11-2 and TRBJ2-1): EAGVAQSPRYKIIEKRQSVAFWCNPISGHATLYWYQQILGQGPKLLIQFQNNGVVDDSQLPKDRFSAERLKGVDSTLKIQPAKLEDSAVYLCASSVQAGGYNEQFFGPGTRLTVL.